The clone carrying this TCR beta chain was picked up one time. Some clones are missing from TCRdb's copy, which holds only in-frame ones; the method was immunoSEQ multiplex PCR. This sample has tens of thousands of clones, with approximately 78% found just once. The data originate from a study of blood T cell repertoires in COVID-19. This clonotype was obtained from a human donor with acute or convalescent COVID-19. The donor label of this sample is uncertain. The material sequenced was peripheral blood.

The CDR3 region is CASSLAGGGSYEQYF. CDR3 sequence (DNA): TGTGCCAGCAGCTTAGCGGGAGGAGGGTCCTACGAGCAGTACTTC. V usage is TRBV7-3 and J usage is TRBJ2-7; 8 bases are shared with TRBD2. CDR3 length equals 15 residues. Germline CDR1 is SGHTA and CDR2 is FQGTGA. The ends lost 2 bases at V and 1 base at J; junction bases unmatched: 4.